This note documents a single T cell receptor beta chain sequence. Its antigen is not yet known. Per-base quality was not reported, and no clone a single base away is much larger than it. The receptor library was made with 5' RACE. The run used an Illumina HiSeq 2500. The second PCR ran for roughly 7 to 12 cycles and used a J-beta primer mix along with a sample-barcoded 5' primer. A unique molecular identifier was introduced onto each TCR beta cDNA molecule by a template-switch 5' adaptor carrying 12 random nucleotides. At least 3 million CDR3-containing paired-end reads were obtained from each sample. The Mint cDNA synthesis kit, primed by a TRBC-specific oligonucleotide, was used to synthesize first-strand cDNA from all RNA. Following uracil-DNA glycosylase treatment, all cDNA underwent a first 18-cycle PCR with the universal primers M1SS and BC2_uni_R. Regarding the original processing steps: Each sample was normalized by randomly selecting 1 million high-quality reads, each carrying a distinct molecular identifier. Instead of being binned into consensus sequences, reads that shared molecular identifiers were thrown out. CDR3 identification, clonotype clustering and error correction used MiTCR with a Q25 quality threshold and the strictest error-elimination algorithm. Lower-bound total TCR beta diversity was estimated with a nonparametric unseen species model using Euler transformation. TCRdb reran the public reads through fastp at Q25 and MiXCR, keeping productive beta chains. Rows matching on CDR3 protein sequence are summarized as one entry with the most common DNA and genes. Here the V and J calls rest on TCRdb's processing, not on the authors' analysis. Counted in this sample were approximately 800,000 distinct CDR3 sequences; about 48% of them appeared once. The ten top clones hold approximately 40% of the sample.

Trimming removed 9 bases from V and 1 base from J; the gene matches leave 12 bases unexplained. As encoded in the germline V gene (reference sequence), CDR1 is LNHDA while CDR2 is SQIVND. The CDR3 numbers 15 residues from cysteine through phenylalanine. This entry keeps only the CDR3 DNA: 45 bases, framed from base 1. The sample belongs to a study of blood T cells in healthy people across ages (dated by TCRdb to 2013 to 2016). For the study in its entirety: In model experiments, template switching captured roughly one uniquely barcoded TCR beta cDNA molecule for every two T cells. Age-related changes in TCR beta repertoire diversity were measured in the study by deep sequencing normalized with unique cDNA molecular identifiers. The donors were split into four age groups: young (average about 16 years), middle-aged (39), aged (roughly 68) and long-lived (over 75). To avoid experimental bias, donors of different ages were distributed randomly across sequencing lanes. For two donors (one aged 18 to 30 and one aged 80 or older), the study analyzed two additional independent replicas of 1 million unique cDNA reads from the same blood draw.

The donors were roughly 39 Caucasian individuals from Russia, aged 6 to 90 years, who were systemically healthy. Each donor gave 8 to 10 milliliters of peripheral blood, collected into EDTA-treated Vacutainer tubes. Ficoll-Paque density-gradient centrifugation was used to isolate PBMCs, with at least 6.5 million obtained per sample. Total RNA was extracted from PBMCs with Trizol reagent, with at least 6 micrograms obtained per sample. Naive CD45RAhigh/CD27high T cell percentages were measured by flow cytometry on a PBMC aliquot from every donor. Overall study outcomes, separate from this receptor: A strong correlation was found between observed TCR beta diversity and the percentage of naive T cells measured by flow cytometry. Estimates of total diversity from one million sequenced T cells were regarded as lower bounds and underestimates. Conclusive comparison of naive and antigen-experienced compartments was prevented by the profiling of bulk unsorted PBMCs. Because the CMV infection status of the donors was unknown, age-related changes in expanded clonotypes may potentially have been confounded. Compared with the aged group, the long-lived group had more naive CD4+ T cells, fewer expanded clones and increased TCR diversity, a pattern suggesting age selection. As age increased, observed TCR beta diversity per million T cells dropped in a roughly linear way, and a significant reduction was already evident by age 40.

The sequence joins TRBV19 to TRBJ2-7, with 7 middle bases fitting TRBD2. The clonotype comes from a man older than 75 in good health. Material for sequencing was blood. The nucleotide sequence is TGTGCCAGCCGGGATCCAGCGGGGCCTTCCTACGAGCAGTACTTC. Its translation is CASRDPAGPSYEQYF.